This T cell receptor (beta chain) appears in the sequencing data of a study of T cell responses to AZD1222 COVID-19 vaccine. Study-wide points: Just a handful of AZD1222 recipients were seropositive at baseline.

This clone was seen a few times. Its target is not known. The assay was immunoSEQ multiplex PCR, and TCRdb's table has in-frame clones only and misses some. Here the sample spans over 110,000 clones, roughly 93% being singletons. The sample was peripheral blood, taken after recovery from COVID-19. The receptor was derived from an adult who had recovered from COVID-19.

The CDR3 DNA reads as TGTGCCAGCAGAGCAGGGCTTGATGGCTACACCTTC. Translation: CASRAGLDGYTF. The chain uses TRBV11-2 and TRBJ1-2, with D perhaps TRBD1 (5 bases). This CDR3 comprises 12 residues. Germline-derived CDR1 and CDR2 are SGHAT and FQNNGV. Trimming cost V 6 bases and J 6 bases, with 11 bases left between them.